One T cell receptor (beta chain) is described in this entry. This clone was observed a few times. Its target antigen remains unknown. No much larger clonotype is one base removed from it; base qualities were not supplied. The sample originates from a study of cytomegalovirus exposure and HLA in healthy donors (TCRdb year 2017). Some background on the complete study: An earlier analysis of roughly 500 of the donors reported 250 to 300 Gb of sequence data and 100 million to 140 million unique TCR beta sequences from 150 million to 200 million T cells. About 300 gigabases of sequencing data and some 85 million unique TCR sequences were included in an early release covering roughly 700 HLA-typed donors. Of the roughly 400 genotyped donors, 75% to 85% were placed in the genetic ancestry cluster associated with self-reported Caucasian donors. The study aimed to test whether cataloging public T cell receptors could reveal signatures of past pathogen exposure. The study used immunosequencing to profile the T cell repertoires of hundreds of subjects and linked those repertoires to cytomegalovirus serostatus. In addition to the first cohort of 650 to 750 subjects, a separate validation cohort of under 150 different subjects was used. To predict cytomegalovirus infection status, the study brought together high-throughput TCR immunosequencing, statistical association of individual TCRs with disease status, and machine learning. A later analysis re-analyzed previously published TCR beta repertoires from 600 to 850 donors and added high-resolution HLA genotyping to study TCR occurrence patterns. Rather than using new phenotypic data, the later analysis identified candidate immune exposures from TCR beta sequences and from how often those sequences occurred across donors. An earlier analysis of a few hundred of the donors applied high-throughput TCR beta sequencing to assess whether each TCR beta V gene segment acted as functional or pseudogenic. Donor age, sex, ethnicity and CMV serostatus were compiled alongside the repertoire data. A later genetic analysis used genome-wide SNP genotypes for about three fifths of the roughly 700 donors, treating that subset as a discovery cohort. All discovery cohort repertoires had been generated on a single sequencing platform. Both class I and class II loci were covered by HLA typing, at four-digit resolution. The number of donors typed differed by locus, with about 629-630 for A, B, C, DRB1 and DQB1, around 500 for DQA1, under 610 for DPA1, and approximately 470 for DPB1. A handful of DR-DQ haplotypes were handled as single units for association and clustering because linkage in the cohort was strong. Among about 370 genotyped donors of the cohort, an average of approximately 200,000 unique TCR beta nucleotide sequences was sequenced per donor, of which roughly 18% were non-productive. The paper as a whole reports these results and caveats: A later analysis found that TCR association rates varied across HLA loci, with DRB1 alleles showing the most associated TCRs and HLA-C alleles the fewest. V-gene and J-gene trimming of TCR beta chains was associated with a missense DCLRE1C variant in a later genetic analysis, and the association was replicated in an independent cohort. In a later analysis, most CMV-associated TCR beta chains were found to appear HLA-restricted, with HLA associations seemingly driven largely by CMV exposure. The earlier analysis of approximately 590 of the donors excluded 15 to 20 rarely observed V segments, including chromosome 9 orphons, because counts were too low. Across donors, most TCR sequences were observed very rarely, whereas some public TCRs were present in many individuals. An earlier analysis of approximately 570 of the donors showed that most TCR beta V segments appeared in productive rearrangements either about 87% or about 30% of the time, which broadly matched IMGT annotations. A further reported finding was that TCR beta sequences accurately predicted the HLA-A and HLA-B alleles for most subjects in the first cohort. Roughly uniform sequencing depth across donors was assumed in presence/absence analyses, although this assumption may not hold. A group of highly shared sequence variants was considered likely to be a technical artifact of the sequencing pipeline. In the study, 150 to 200 TCR beta chains were listed as associated with cytomegalovirus. The 87-base-pair reads could not distinguish some IMGT-functional V segments, including TRBV6-2 and TRBV6-3, so those segments were excluded. HLA typing was unavailable for some donors at each locus, so association tests used only the typed subset. It was suggested by the authors that the approach could potentially be generalized to other disease states and immunological phenotypes. A few of the identified cytomegalovirus-associated TCR beta chains were confirmed in vitro to be specific for cytomegalovirus antigens. In a later analysis, HLA-associated TCR beta chains showed more clonal expansion and lower generation probabilities than non-associated chains that were equally common. The only immune exposure information available for the cohort was CMV serostatus. A later analysis associated about 17,000 TCR beta sequences with specific HLA alleles at a false discovery rate of 0.05. Assigning TCR associations to individual alleles was difficult when HLA alleles, especially DR and DQ, strongly co-occurred. Linkage disequilibrium might explain the correlated functional status among segregating V segments, but an unknown experimental factor could not be excluded. The cohort was sequenced for TCR beta chains only, and without alpha or paired-chain data the features that could be detected were limited. Compared with the 666-donor mean, donors in an Asian-associated ancestry cluster had fewer N-insertions in productive TCRs, according to a later genetic analysis. In both the original and validation cohorts, the classifier was reported to diagnose cytomegalovirus status with high specificity and sensitivity. According to a later analysis, parvovirus B19, influenza, CMV and Epstein-Barr virus appeared linked to several top co-occurrence clusters.

Libraries came from the immunoSEQ multiplex PCR assay. For the multiplex PCR, a mixture combining 60 forward primers for TCR Vbeta segments and 13 reverse primers for TCR Jbeta segments was used. A multiplex PCR assay on genomic DNA amplified the CDR3 region of rearranged TCR beta genes. The Illumina HiSeq System was used to sequence the amplified TCR beta libraries as 87-base-pair reads. For the original study's pipeline: A later analysis tallied around 87 million unique TCR beta chains across the 666 repertoires, and around 10 million of those chains were shared by two or more donors. Raw reads were error-corrected and collapsed into unique sequences with a nearest-neighbor algorithm that merged closely related sequences to remove PCR and sequencing errors. CDR3 sequences were aligned to IMGT reference sequences to assign V, D and J gene segments. For a sequence to be retained, a match of at least six nucleotides to both a V gene segment and a J gene segment was required. A rearrangement was called productive if the CDR3 had no stop codons and remained in frame with V and J, and every other rearrangement was called non-productive. Following IMGT convention, CDR3 was defined as the stretch from the second conserved V-encoded cysteine up to the conserved J-encoded phenylalanine. Sequences without an unambiguous match to a single V gene segment were excluded from the earlier analysis of several hundred of the donors. An earlier analysis of under 750 of the donors called V segments functional above 56.7% productive rearrangements and segregating when the between-donor standard deviation exceeded 5%. A statistical classification framework was built to diagnose cytomegalovirus status from the catalog of TCR beta chain sequences. In a later analysis, TCR nucleotide sequences were compared against IMGT/GENE-DB human TR gene sequences so that V and J genes could be assigned. The TCRdist pipeline was used in a later analysis to assign CDR3 sequences and most-parsimonious VDJ recombination scenarios. In a later analysis, each TCR beta chain was defined by its CDR3 amino acid sequence together with its V-gene family, and reads without a unique V-gene family were excluded. As a way to deal with suspected cross-contamination and a sequencing artifact, a later analysis dropped approximately 570 nucleotide sequences that were highly shared and had low generation probability. In a later analysis, a clonal expansion index for each public chain was calculated from normalized within-repertoire ranks of inferred template counts. In a later analysis, generation probabilities were computed with a VDJ recombination model fitted to out-of-frame rearrangements, and the resulting probabilities were checked against IGoR. In a later analysis, TCR-TCR, TCR-HLA and TCR-CMV co-occurrence was scored with hypergeometric tests, and a repertoire-size bias correction was applied to TCR pairs. A later analysis estimated false discovery rates by permuting HLA or CMV assignments 20 times. In a later analysis, co-occurring TCRs were grouped using DBSCAN, with TCRdist sequence similarity added in when clustering inside HLA-allele-positive subsets. For co-occurrence clustering, repertoires with fewer than 30,000 or more than 120,000 public chains were excluded, along with a handful of repertoires with anomalous nucleotide sharing. TCRdb stores this immuneACCESS table with in-frame sequences only. Part of the clones is absent; in the studies checked, under half of the shortfall reflects unresolved V genes, and no reason is known for the rest. D and trimming were read from the DNA, whereas the V and J calls and clone size are those reported in that table. Recorded for this sample are about 190,000 clones; about 85% of them occurred a single time. The ten largest clones represent roughly 1.6% of the sample.

A distance of 3 bases separates the germline ends of V and J, which lose 0 bases and 0 bases respectively. Based on the germline V gene, the CDR1 and CDR2 sequences are MNHNS and SASEGT. Including the terminal cysteine and phenylalanine, the CDR3 comprises 13 residues. Only the CDR3 region is kept as DNA, spanning 39 bases read in frame from base 1. The cohort was made up of approximately 670 healthy bone marrow donors. At the time of sampling, all cohort members were nominally healthy, though unrecorded immune exposures were likely present. The donor tested CMV seronegative and was one of the 352 seronegative cohort members. A peripheral blood sample was provided by each donor, and peripheral blood mononuclear cells were used for TCR beta sequencing. The Qiagen DNeasy Blood Extraction Kit was used to extract genomic DNA from the blood cell samples.

Input material: PBMCs. The rearrangement combines TRBV6-1 with TRBJ2-7; confidence is insufficient to name the D gene. The clonotype comes from a woman aged 50 to 65 in good health and CMV-seronegative. Here the CDR3 is given as CASSEAYSYEQYF. The DNA is as follows: TGTGCCAGCAGTGAAGCATACTCCTACGAGCAGTACTTC.